These T cell receptor beta chains were read from a single sample in a study of T cells of healthy individuals. Via MiXCR, TCRdb re-called the 5' RACE reads, giving one row per CDR3 protein. Seen here are under 70,000 distinct CDR3 sequences, 14% to 15% observed once, and the top ten hold about 16%. All receptors derive from a human donor in good health. Each CDR3 is given with its conserved first and last residue. The order of the fields is J gene, D gene, V gene, clone size, CDR3 protein, CDR3 DNA. A D gene is named only where the DNA matches it firmly. Rows may omit the clone size; those that give it use once, few, many or a size class.

J: TRBJ1-6
D: NA
V: TRBV19
size: NA
CDR3: CASMGGGTLHF
DNA: TGTGCCAGTATGGGCGGGGGCACCCTCCACTTT

J: TRBJ2-5
D: NA
V: TRBV7-2
size: NA
CDR3: CASSLGGLATQYF
DNA: TGTGCCAGCAGCTTAGGGGGGTTGGCAACCCAGTACTTC

J: TRBJ2-7
D: NA
V: TRBV7-2
size: NA
CDR3: CASSLELYEQYF
DNA: TGTGCCAGCAGCTTAGAGCTCTACGAGCAGTACTTC

J: TRBJ2-3
D: NA
V: TRBV24-1
size: NA
CDR3: CATSDTSGTDTQYF
DNA: TGTGCCACCAGTGATACTTCGGGGACAGATACGCAGTATTTT

J: TRBJ1-2
D: NA
V: TRBV27
size: NA
CDR3: CASSPSTDYGYTF
DNA: TGTGCCAGCAGTCCCTCGACAGACTATGGCTACACCTTC

J: TRBJ1-2
D: NA
V: TRBV5-1
size: NA
CDR3: CASSLESTIRGYTF
DNA: TGCGCCAGCAGCTTAGAGTCTACAATAAGGGGCTACACCTTC

J: TRBJ1-5
D: NA
V: TRBV20-1
size: many
CDR3: CSARDYGDEDNQPQHF
DNA: TGCAGTGCTAGAGATTACGGGGATGAGGACAATCAGCCCCAGCATTTT

J: TRBJ1-1
D: NA
V: TRBV7-2
size: few
CDR3: CASSFWGLYAEAFF
DNA: TGTGCCAGCAGCTTTTGGGGTTTGTACGCTGAAGCTTTCTTT

J: TRBJ2-7
D: TRBD2
V: TRBV7-3
size: NA
CDR3: CASSQTSGAQWKQYF
DNA: TGTGCCAGCAGCCAGACTAGCGGGGCACAATGGAAGCAGTACTTC

J: TRBJ2-6
D: NA
V: TRBV19
size: many
CDR3: CASSMSRGGYVSGANVLTF
DNA: TGTGCCAGTAGTATGAGCAGGGGAGGTTATGTGTCTGGGGCCAACGTCCTGACTTTC